The 4 T cell receptor beta chains given below trace back to one sample, sequenced in a study of CD8 T cells in Susac syndrome. Random-hexamer reverse transcription was applied to roughly 0.5 to 1 ug RNA. TCRdb ran MiXCR on the immunoSEQ multiplex PCR reads and lists one entry per CDR3 protein. In the table there are about 300,000 distinct CDR3 sequences, almost 85% of which are singletons. The specimen was CD8+ T cells from PBMCs. These receptor sequences come from a human donor with multiple sclerosis.

This chain joins TRBV10-1 and TRBJ2-1; no firm D call. Trimming took off 3 bases at V and 4 bases at J, with 10 bases between the two ends. This CDR3 spans 14 amino acids. From germline, CDR1 is WNHNN and CDR2 SYGVQD (reference sequence). The CDR3 DNA follows: TGCGCCAGCAGTGATTCATCGTCGTACAATGAGCAGTTCTTC. Protein: CASSDSSSYNEQFF.

The CDR3 DNA reads TGTGCCAGCAGCTTAGGGGTCGGGAGCGACCCTACCTACGAGCAGTACTTC. Translated: CASSLGVGSDPTYEQYF. This chain connects TRBV7-2 to TRBJ2-7; tentative D call: TRBD2 (6 bases). V lost 1 base, J lost 2 bases, and 18 bases lay in between. Germline V lookup: CDR1 SGHTA, CDR2 FQGNSA. The CDR3 extends over 17 amino acids.

The chain uses TRBV6-6 and TRBJ2-7; 9 nucleotides line up with TRBD2. Germline-derived CDR1 and CDR2 are MNHNY and SVGAGI (reference sequence). The CDR3 runs 14 residues. V shed 3 bases and J 4 bases; nucleotides not matched to a gene: 4. CDR3: CASSYVGLAYEQYF. The CDR3 DNA follows: TGTGCCAGCAGTTATGTCGGACTAGCGTACGAGCAGTACTTC.

J is TRBJ1-5 and V is TRBV10-3, with 8 bases fitting TRBD1. The trim removed 0 bases at V and 7 bases at J, leaving 5 bases unmatched. The CDR3 consists of 15 residues. Germline CDR1 ENHRY, CDR2 SYGVKD. DNA of the CDR3: TGTGCCATCAGTGAGTCAGGACAGGGCCCCCAGCCCCAGCATTTT. It codes for CAISESGQGPQPQHF.